This TCR beta chain comes out of a study of T cell responses to AZD1222 COVID-19 vaccine. Study-wide results and limits: There were mostly white British donors and more females than males, and clonal diversity was possibly underestimated. The number of AZD1222 recipients seropositive at baseline was only five or six. Sampling captured repertoires only after the peak T cell response.

V gave up 1 base and J gave up 5 bases, with 9 bases separating them. This CDR3 has 15 residues. CDR1 MNHEY and CDR2 SMNVEV come from the germline V gene (reference sequence). This clone has only a few counts. Its antigen is unidentified. Sequencing used immunoSEQ multiplex PCR; TCRdb keeps in-frame clones, though not all of them. This sample has fewer than 150,000 clones, with 70% to 90% found just once. Pooling covered second doses at about 4 or about 12 weeks. This TCR was recovered from an adult who received the AZD1222 COVID-19 vaccine. This specimen was peripheral blood, taken 28 days after the second AZD1222 dose. The V gene is TRBV27, the J gene TRBJ1-6; D is uncertain. CDR3 sequence (DNA): TGTGCCAGCAGTTTATTGGAGCACCATAATTCACCCCTCCACTTT. Translating it yields CASSLLEHHNSPLHF.